One sample yielded the 10 T cell receptor beta chains listed below, sequenced in a study of T cell repertoires in cytomegalovirus infection. Their target antigens are unknown. In TCRdb, the reads were re-called with MiXCR into one record per CDR3 protein. The repertoire consists of some 940,000 distinct CDR3 sequences, with 31% occurring once and the leading ten covering around 15%. The material sequenced was cultured CD8+ T cells from PBMCs, taken from culture after CMV antigen stimulation. These TCRs come from a human donor in good health (CMV status not recorded). Some clones in this sample may be carry-over from other donors' samples.

This clonotype was recorded a few times. The chain joins TRBV24-1 to TRBJ2-1; D is uncertain. This CDR3 spans 12 amino acids. CDR1 KGHDR and CDR2 SFDVKD come from the germline V gene. V gave up 4 bases and J gave up 10 bases, with 10 bases separating them. Written as DNA, the CDR3 is TGTGCCACCAGTGAGTCTATGAGGGAGCAGTTCTTC. Translated: CATSESMREQFF.

V is TRBV6-5 and J is TRBJ2-1, with unresolved D. There are 16 residues in the CDR3. With 4 bases removed from V and 0 bases from J, the gap between germline ends came to 13 bases. Germline V gene lookup returns CDR1 MNHEY and CDR2 SVGAGI. This CDR3 is CASSSSLQSSYNEQFF. The CDR3, as DNA: TGTGCCAGCAGTTCCTCGCTGCAGAGCTCCTACAATGAGCAGTTCTTC.

The chain uses TRBV14 and TRBJ1-1; the D is unclear. The CDR3 consists of 15 residues. Germline assignment: CDR1 SGHDN and CDR2 FVKESK. The ends were cut back, 1 base at V and 5 bases at J, with 14 bases in the middle. The CDR3 region is CASSQGVYVGTEAFF. Written as DNA, the CDR3 is TGTGCCAGCAGCCAAGGGGTGTACGTGGGAACTGAAGCTTTCTTT.

Only a few counts were recorded for this clonotype. The chain employs TRBV7-9 and TRBJ1-5; D is ambiguous. There are 15 residues in the CDR3. The V end was cut by 1 base, the J end by 1 base, with 8 bases between. From germline, CDR1 is SEHNR and CDR2 FQNEAQ (reference sequence). CDR3 bases: TGTGCCAGCAGCTTAGATTTTGGCAGCAATCAGCCCCAGCATTTT. As protein: CASSLDFGSNQPQHF.

There are many counts of this clonotype. J is TRBJ2-5 and V is TRBV20-1; D not resolved. V dropped 0 bases and J dropped 4 bases, with 12 bases sitting between them. In germline, CDR1 is DFQATT, CDR2 SNEGSKA (reference sequence). This CDR3 is built from 14 residues. CDR3 in DNA: TGCAGTGCTAGAGATCGGCTCCCTATAGAGACCCAGTACTTC. Protein: CSARDRLPIETQYF.

Regarding this clonotype: A much larger clone is a single base away; this may be a read error. V gene TRBV12-3 or TRBV12-4 combines with J gene TRBJ2-7, with D tentatively TRBD2 (5 bases). The CDR3 has 12 residues. CDR3 loop: CVSSLSGVEQYF. The CDR3 coding sequence is TGTGTCAGCAGTTTGAGCGGCGTTGAGCAGTACTTC.

The chain uses TRBV6-6 and TRBJ2-3; no firm D call. Deletions cut 0 bases from V and 0 bases from J, with 7 bases between. Germline assignment: CDR1 MNHNY and CDR2 SVGAGI (reference sequence). This CDR3 spans 15 amino acids. The CDR3 loop reads CASSYSSPSTDTQYF. The CDR3 nucleotides are TGTGCCAGCAGTTACTCCTCCCCTAGCACAGATACGCAGTATTTT.

This clonotype has only a few counts. The V and J genes are TRBV6-5 and TRBJ1-3; weak D call: TRBD1 (6 bases). The V end lost 8 bases, the J end lost 2 bases, and 16 bases lay between the germline ends. This CDR3 comprises 15 residues. The germline gives CDR1 MNHEY, CDR2 SVGAGI. The CDR3 sequence: CASSIQGLTGNTIYF. The DNA for the CDR3 is TGTGCCAGCTCCATACAGGGTCTGACTGGAAACACCATATATTTT.

This clonotype appeared a single time. The rearrangement links TRBV2 to TRBJ1-1; perhaps TRBD1 as D (6 bases). Germline V CDR1 and CDR2: SNHLY, FYNNEI. The CDR3 consists of 14 residues. V dropped 6 bases and J dropped 1 base, with 12 bases sitting between them. This CDR3 is CASRLQGKNTEAFF. The CDR3 DNA sequence: TGTGCCAGCAGACTACAGGGTAAGAACACTGAAGCTTTCTTT.

This rearrangement joins TRBV7-2 to TRBJ1-2; D might be TRBD1 (6 bases). The CDR3 is made up of 15 amino acids. V lost 1 base and J 2 bases, leaving 11 bases between the germline ends. From germline, CDR1 is SGHTA and CDR2 FQGNSA. The CDR3 here is CASSLETGINYGYTF. CDR3 DNA: TGTGCCAGCAGCTTAGAGACAGGAATAAACTATGGCTACACCTTC.